This TCR beta chain was documented in a study of control samples from healthy donors and cancer patients. Using immunoSEQ multiplex PCR, the repertoire was profiled, and TCRdb retains in-frame clones only, with some absent. The sample shows some 120,000 clones, around 86% of them seen only once. Material for sequencing was blood. This TCR derives from a man aged 35 to 55 in good health.

The CDR3 nucleotides are TGTGCCTGGAGTGGGGCAGGGATCGGCTACACCTTC. This codes for CAWSGAGIGYTF. The V gene is TRBV30, the J gene TRBJ1-2; a possible D gene is TRBD1 (5 bases). Germline V gene lookup returns CDR1 GTSNPN and CDR2 SVGIG (reference sequence). This CDR3 has 12 amino acids. V was shortened by 1 base and J by 8 bases, with 11 bases between the two germline ends. The full variable domain, its missing parts supplied by reference TRBV30 and TRBJ1-2, is SQTIHQWPATLVQPVGSPLSLECTVEGTSNPNLYWYRQAAGRGLQLLFYSVGIGQISSEVPQNLSASRPQDRQFILSSKKLLLSDSGFYLCAWSGAGIGYTFGSGTRLTVV.